One and the same sample provided the 19 T cell receptor beta chains below, sequenced in a study of T cells in Graves' hyperthyroidism and ophthalmopathy. Using RNA transcripts as the source, TCR beta CDR3 regions were amplified. A set of HTBI primers served as the primers for a first-round RT-PCR of the TCR CDR3. MiXCR, run by TCRdb on the multiplex PCR reads, gives a single entry per CDR3 protein. The table has approximately 300,000 distinct CDR3 sequences, around 19% seen once. Sample: blood. All receptors derive from a man in his fifties or sixties with Graves' ophthalmopathy.

This clonotype appeared a few times. The chain employs TRBV30 and TRBJ1-1; D not resolved. The CDR3 covers 14 residues. CDR1 and CDR2 from the germline V gene are GTSNPN and SVGIG (reference sequence). V lost 5 bases, J lost 5 bases, and 18 bases lay in between. CDR3 coding DNA: TGTGCCTGGGATTTTGGGTCGAAGAGTACTGAAGCTTTCTTT. Residues: CAWDFGSKSTEAFF.

This clonotype was seen repeatedly, ten times or more. This sequence joins TRBV5-5 and TRBJ2-1, with 10 nucleotides matching TRBD2. J was trimmed by 2 bases and V by 3 bases; bases with no gene match: 8. Germline loops: CDR1 SGHKS, CDR2 YYEKEE (reference sequence). The CDR3 sequence is 17 residues long. The CDR3 coding sequence is TGTGCCAGCAGCTGGGGGTTAAGCGGGAGGGCCTACAATGAGCAGTTCTTC. It specifies CASSWGLSGRAYNEQFF.

In this sample, this clonotype turned up many times. This sequence joins TRBV29-1 and TRBJ1-1; D not certain. CDR1 SQVTM and CDR2 ANQGSEA come from the germline V gene. The CDR3 is made up of 14 amino acids. The ends were cut back, 0 bases at V and 1 base at J, with 9 bases in the middle. The CDR3 sequence is CSVEDPVQNTEAFF. CDR3 sequence (DNA): TGCAGCGTTGAAGACCCGGTGCAGAACACTGAAGCTTTCTTT.

This clonotype showed up many times. CDR3 loop: CASSEEGGIGQPQHF. Here the CDR3 DNA reads TGTGCCAGCAGTGAAGAGGGAGGGATTGGCCAGCCCCAGCATTTT. The chain joins TRBV2 to TRBJ1-5, with D uncertain. Trimming took off 1 base at V and 7 bases at J, with 14 bases between the two ends. The CDR3 is made up of 15 amino acids. Germline V lookup: CDR1 SNHLY, CDR2 FYNNEI.

This clonotype was counted between two and nine times. The chain joins TRBV11-2 to TRBJ2-7, with TRBD2 matching over 14 bases. V gave up 1 base and J gave up 6 bases; unmatched junction bases: 11. The CDR3 has 18 amino acids. Looked up from germline, CDR1 is SGHAT and CDR2 is FQNNGV. The CDR3 loop reads CASSLGPPTSGRAPEQYF. CDR3 DNA sequence: TGTGCCAGCAGCTTAGGTCCCCCGACTAGCGGGAGGGCCCCCGAGCAGTACTTC.

This clonotype was counted ten times or more. The rearrangement joins TRBV20-1 to TRBJ2-3; TRBD2 might be the D (6 bases). The CDR3 sequence is 14 residues long. Germline V gene lookup returns CDR1 DFQATT and CDR2 SNEGSKA (reference sequence). The germline V and J ends were trimmed by 3 bases and 2 bases, with 12 bases remaining between them. CDR3 region: CSASIAAITDTQYF. The CDR3 DNA reads TGCAGTGCTAGTATAGCGGCTATCACAGATACGCAGTATTTT.

This clonotype showed up many times. The chain employs TRBV6-1 and TRBJ2-1; 8 nucleotides align to TRBD2. Germline V gives CDR1 MNHNS, CDR2 SASEGT. The CDR3 has 17 residues. The V gene end was trimmed by 0 bases and the J gene end by 9 bases; junction bases not matched to a gene: 13. CDR3 protein: CASSEAFRSGRGSEQFF. Here the CDR3 DNA reads TGTGCCAGCAGTGAAGCATTTCGAAGCGGGAGAGGGAGTGAGCAGTTCTTC.

Regarding this clonotype: At one end the junction does not follow the germline gene, possibly because of a read error. The chain employs TRBV4-2 and TRBJ2-6, with D unclear. Germline assignment: CDR1 LGHNA and CDR2 YNFKEQ. This CDR3 comprises 16 residues. This chain's CDR3 is CAGSQDGSTGANVLTF. DNA for the CDR3: TGTGCCGGCAGCCAAGATGGCTCTACGGGGGCCAACGTCCTGACTTTC.

V and J are TRBV14 and TRBJ2-1; D unresolved. The V end was cut by 0 bases, the J end by 4 bases, with 10 bases between. Germline assignment: CDR1 SGHDN and CDR2 FVKESK. CDR3 length: 15 amino acids. The CDR3 sequence is CASSQDIAQYNEQFF. The CDR3 DNA follows: TGTGCCAGCAGCCAAGACATAGCACAGTACAATGAGCAGTTCTTC. The complete variable domain, with remaining parts taken from reference TRBV14 and TRBJ2-1, reads EAGVTQFPSHSVIEKGQTVTLRCDPISGHDNLYWYRRVMGKEIKFLLHFVKESKQDESGMPNNRFLAERTGGTYSTLKVQPAELEDSGVYFCASSQDIAQYNEQFFGPGTRLTVL.

This clonotype was observed many times. The chain carries TRBV20-1 and TRBJ2-7; TRBD2 aligns across 15 bases. The length of the CDR3 is 13 residues. With V trimmed by 6 bases and J by 6 bases, 3 bases remained unmatched. The germline V gene encodes CDR1 DFQATT and CDR2 SNEGSKA (reference sequence). CDR3 bases: TGCAGTGCCCTGGGACTAGCGGGAGGCGAGCAGTACTTC. This encodes CSALGLAGGEQYF.

The chain has TRBV6-5 and TRBJ2-5; 8 nucleotides match TRBD2. The length of the CDR3 is 15 residues. V lost 2 bases, J lost 2 bases, and 4 bases stayed unmatched. Germline CDR1 and CDR2: MNHEY and SVGAGI. CDR3 protein: CASSYGTSHQETQYF. The CDR3 DNA is TGTGCCAGCAGTTACGGGACTAGTCATCAAGAGACCCAGTACTTC.

The V gene is TRBV6-5, the J gene TRBJ2-7; a weak D match, TRBD2 (7 bases). The CDR3 contains 15 residues. Germline V CDR1 and CDR2: MNHEY, SVGAGI. With 4 bases removed from V and 4 bases from J, the gap between germline ends came to 17 bases. Here the CDR3 DNA reads TGTGCCAGCAGTTCCCAAGGAGGGGGGGTATACGAGCAGTACTTC. Its protein is CASSSQGGGVYEQYF.

This clonotype was seen repeatedly, ten times or more. The chain couples TRBV7-8 to TRBJ2-7, with TRBD2 matching over 11 bases. Germline V CDR1 and CDR2: SGHVS, FQNEAQ. The V and J ends lost 5 bases and 2 bases, in that order; junction bases with no gene match: 5. The CDR3 totals 15 residues. As DNA, the CDR3 is TGTGCCAGCAGCCACCGGACTAGCGGGCCCTACGAGCAGTACTTC. Translating gives CASSHRTSGPYEQYF.

This clonotype was observed at least ten times. This sequence joins TRBV18 and TRBJ2-3; a possible D gene is TRBD1 (5 bases). The CDR3 covers 15 residues. The V end was cut by 3 bases, the J end by 2 bases, with 12 bases between. Germline V gene lookup returns CDR1 KGHSH and CDR2 LQKENI. CDR3 in DNA: TGTGCCAGCTCACCGGGGCAGTTCCCCACAGATACGCAGTATTTT. Its translation: CASSPGQFPTDTQYF. Using reference TRBV18 and TRBJ2-3 for the parts outside the CDR3, the full variable domain is NAGVMQNPRHLVRRRGQEARLRCSPMKGHSHVYWYRQLPEEGLKFMVYLQKENIIDESGMPKERFSAEFPKEGPSILRIQQVVRGDSAAYFCASSPGQFPTDTQYFGPGTRLTVL.

The chain is built from TRBV6-6 and TRBJ1-5; TRBD1 matches 7 bases. Germline-derived CDR1 and CDR2 are MNHNY and SVGAGI (reference sequence). This CDR3 spans 15 amino acids. After removal of 0 bases from V and 9 bases from J, the junction contained 8 bases not matched to a gene. The CDR3 loop reads CASSYSKQGLGPQHF. The CDR3 coding sequence is TGTGCCAGCAGTTACTCGAAACAGGGGTTGGGGCCCCAGCATTTT.

This clonotype was detected ten times or more. V usage is TRBV13 and J usage is TRBJ1-2; D unresolved. Germline-derived CDR1 and CDR2 are PRHDT and FYEKMQ (reference sequence). Trimming left V 3 bases short and J 2 bases short, with 10 bases between. The CDR3 sequence is 14 residues long. CDR3 in DNA: TGTGCCAGCAGCTTCCCCGAGGAGAACTATGGCTACACCTTC. Protein product: CASSFPEENYGYTF.

There are a few counts of this clonotype. The V gene is TRBV9, the J gene TRBJ2-2, with unresolved D. From germline, CDR1 is SGDLS and CDR2 YYNGEE. CDR3 length: 15 residues. Trimming took off 0 bases at V and 1 base at J, with 7 bases between the two ends. CDR3: CASSVGGKNTGELFF. The CDR3 DNA is TGTGCCAGCAGCGTAGGCGGCAAGAACACCGGGGAGCTGTTTTTT.

CDR3 sequence (DNA): TGTGCCAGCAGCCCCCCCCGGACTAGCGGGAGAGGGCATGAGCAGTTCTTC. Translated: CASSPPRTSGRGHEQFF. The rearrangement joins TRBV11-1 to TRBJ2-1; 13 bases agree with TRBD2. Germline V CDR1 and CDR2: SGHAT, FQDESV (reference sequence). V lost 5 bases and J lost 8; bases outside the gene matches: 12. The CDR3 totals 17 residues.

This clonotype came up a few times. The chain uses TRBV19 and TRBJ2-1; a possible D gene is TRBD1 (7 bases). Trimming took 8 bases from V and 8 from J, leaving 22 bases between them. This CDR3 is built from 15 residues. The V gene's germline CDR1 is LNHDA and CDR2 SQIVND (reference sequence). CDR3 DNA: TGTGCCAGTTATCCGAGACAGGGCGGGATCGATGAGCAGTTCTTC. This translates into CASYPRQGGIDEQFF.